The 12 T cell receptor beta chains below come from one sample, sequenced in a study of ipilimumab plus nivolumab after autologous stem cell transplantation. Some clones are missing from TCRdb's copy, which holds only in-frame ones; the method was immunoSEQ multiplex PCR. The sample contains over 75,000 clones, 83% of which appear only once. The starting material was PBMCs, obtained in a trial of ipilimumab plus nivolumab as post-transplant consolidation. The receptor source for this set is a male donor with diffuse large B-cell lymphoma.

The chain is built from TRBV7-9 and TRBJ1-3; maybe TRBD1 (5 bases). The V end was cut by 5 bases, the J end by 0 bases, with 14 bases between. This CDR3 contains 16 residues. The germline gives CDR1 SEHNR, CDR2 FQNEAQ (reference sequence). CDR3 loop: CASSPGGSRSGNTIYF. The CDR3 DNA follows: TGTGCCAGCAGCCCTGGGGGAAGCCGCTCTGGAAACACCATATATTTT.

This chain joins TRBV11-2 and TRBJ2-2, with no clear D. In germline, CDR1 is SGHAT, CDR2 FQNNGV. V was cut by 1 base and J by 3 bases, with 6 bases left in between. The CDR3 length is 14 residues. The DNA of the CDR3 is TGTGCCAGCAGCTTAGGGTCTTACACCGGGGAGCTGTTTTTT. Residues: CASSLGSYTGELFF.

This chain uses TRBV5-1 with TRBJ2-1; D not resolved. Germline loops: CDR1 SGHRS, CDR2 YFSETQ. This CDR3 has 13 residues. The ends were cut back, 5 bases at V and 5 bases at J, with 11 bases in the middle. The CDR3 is CASSKARDNEQFF. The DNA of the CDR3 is TGCGCCAGCAGTAAAGCAAGGGACAATGAGCAGTTCTTC.

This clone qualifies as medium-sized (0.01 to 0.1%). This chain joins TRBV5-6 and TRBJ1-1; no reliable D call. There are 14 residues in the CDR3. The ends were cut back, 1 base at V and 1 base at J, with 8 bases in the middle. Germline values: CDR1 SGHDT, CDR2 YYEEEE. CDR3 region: CASSLFQWNTEAFF. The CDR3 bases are TGTGCCAGCAGCTTGTTTCAGTGGAACACTGAAGCTTTCTTT.

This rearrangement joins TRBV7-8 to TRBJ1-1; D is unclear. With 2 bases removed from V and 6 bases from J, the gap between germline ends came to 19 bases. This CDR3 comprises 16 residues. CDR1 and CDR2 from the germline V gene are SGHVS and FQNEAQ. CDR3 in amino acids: CASSLITRTYSSEAFF. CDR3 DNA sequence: TGTGCCAGCAGCTTAATCACACGAACTTATTCCTCTGAAGCTTTCTTT.

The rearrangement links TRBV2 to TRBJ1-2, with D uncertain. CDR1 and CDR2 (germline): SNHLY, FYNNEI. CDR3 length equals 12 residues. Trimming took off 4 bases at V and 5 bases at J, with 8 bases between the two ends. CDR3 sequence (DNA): TGTGCCAGCAGTGGGACTGAGTATGGCTACACCTTC. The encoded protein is CASSGTEYGYTF. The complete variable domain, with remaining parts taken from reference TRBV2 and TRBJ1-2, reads EPEVTQTPSHQVTQMGQEVILRCVPISNHLYFYWYRQILGQKVEFLVSFYNNEISEKSEIFDDQFSVERPDGSNFTLKIRSTKLEDSAMYFCASSGTEYGYTFGSGTRLTVV.

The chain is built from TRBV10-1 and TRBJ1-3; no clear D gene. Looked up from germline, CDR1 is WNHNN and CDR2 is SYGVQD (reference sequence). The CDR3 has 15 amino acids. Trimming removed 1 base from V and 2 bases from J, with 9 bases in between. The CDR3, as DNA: TGCGCCAGCAGTGAGTTCGGGCTTACTGGAAACACCATATATTTT. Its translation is CASSEFGLTGNTIYF.

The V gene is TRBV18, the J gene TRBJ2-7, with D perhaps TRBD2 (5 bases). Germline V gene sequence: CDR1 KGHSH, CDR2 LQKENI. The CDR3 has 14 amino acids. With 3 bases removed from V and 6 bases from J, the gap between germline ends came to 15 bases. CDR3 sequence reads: CASSPNSGILEQYF. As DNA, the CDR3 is TGTGCCAGCTCACCTAACTCGGGAATTCTCGAGCAGTACTTC.

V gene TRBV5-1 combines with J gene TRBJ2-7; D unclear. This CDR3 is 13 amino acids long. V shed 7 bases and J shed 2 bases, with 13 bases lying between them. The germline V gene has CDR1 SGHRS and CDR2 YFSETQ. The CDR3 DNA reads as TGCGCCAGCGGCTACGGGCTAACCTACGAGCAGTACTTC. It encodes CASGYGLTYEQYF.

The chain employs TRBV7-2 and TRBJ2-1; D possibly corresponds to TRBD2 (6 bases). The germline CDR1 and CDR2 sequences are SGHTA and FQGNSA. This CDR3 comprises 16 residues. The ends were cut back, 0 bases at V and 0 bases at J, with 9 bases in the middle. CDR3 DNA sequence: TGTGCCAGCAGCTTAGCCGGGAGCCCCTCCTACAATGAGCAGTTCTTC. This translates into CASSLAGSPSYNEQFF.

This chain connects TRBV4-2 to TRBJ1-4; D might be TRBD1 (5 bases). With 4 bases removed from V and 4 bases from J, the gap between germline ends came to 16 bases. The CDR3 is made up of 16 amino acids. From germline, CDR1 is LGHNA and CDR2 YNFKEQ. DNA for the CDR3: TGTGCCAGCAGCCGGGGGATACCCCAGGATAATGAAAAACTGTTTTTT. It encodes CASSRGIPQDNEKLFF.

The CDR3 here is CASSEAIGGYTTQYF. CDR3 DNA: TGTGCCAGCAGTGAAGCGATTGGGGGCTACACGACCCAGTACTTC. The rearrangement links TRBV6-1 to TRBJ2-5; D is possibly TRBD1 (6 bases). V dropped 0 bases and J dropped 7 bases, with 15 bases sitting between them. The CDR3 totals 15 residues. CDR1 and CDR2 (germline): MNHNS, SASEGT.